The 6 T cell receptor beta chains presented below share a single source sample, sequenced in a study of neurological immune-mediated disorders. The sample's time point: longitudinal time-point 2. TCRdb used MiXCR to reprocess the 5' RACE reads, holding one entry per CDR3 protein. The data show some 87,000 distinct CDR3 sequences, over 4.5% seen once. The sequenced sample consisted of PBMCs. Receptors originate from a woman aged 55-69 years with multiple sclerosis.

The chain combines TRBV7-9 with TRBJ1-6; D is ambiguous. The CDR3 totals 14 residues. V was trimmed by 5 bases and J by 7 bases, leaving 12 bases between them. Looked up from germline, CDR1 is SEHNR and CDR2 is FQNEAQ (reference sequence). Here the CDR3 reads CASSGKPANSPLHF. CDR3 bases: TGTGCCAGCAGCGGGAAGCCGGCAAATTCACCCCTCCACTTT.

This clonotype has at least ten counts. V gene TRBV29-1 combines with J gene TRBJ2-3; 8 nucleotides line up with TRBD2. J was trimmed by 1 base and V by 5 bases; bases with no gene match: 8. CDR3 size: 15 residues. The germline CDR1 and CDR2 sequences are SQVTM and ANQGSEA. The CDR3 DNA reads as TGCAGCGTTCCGCCGGGGGGGGCCCGCACAGATACGCAGTATTTT. This codes for CSVPPGGARTDTQYF.

This clonotype appeared many times. The rearrangement uses TRBV9 and TRBJ2-7; 11 positions agree with TRBD1. Trimming at V came to 4 bases and at J to 5 bases, leaving 5 bases not matched to a gene. Per germline, CDR1 SGDLS and CDR2 YYNGEE. CDR3 length: 14 amino acids. The CDR3 DNA sequence: TGTGCCAGCAGCCCGGGACAGGGGGTGGACGAGCAGTACTTC. This sequence encodes CASSPGQGVDEQYF.

The table lists this clonotype with a count of one. The chain employs TRBV5-1 and TRBJ2-7; either TRBD1 or TRBD2 may supply D (5 bases each). Germline values: CDR1 SGHRS, CDR2 YFSETQ. This CDR3 has 14 amino acids. Deletions cut 0 bases from V and 7 bases from J, with 14 bases between. In nucleotides, the CDR3 is TGCGCCAGCAGCTTGGGGGACGGCATAGGAGAGCAGTACTTC. It encodes CASSLGDGIGEQYF.

In its sample, this clonotype was seen many times. The chain couples TRBV6-5 to TRBJ1-5; unclear D gene. CDR3 length: 16 amino acids. Looked up from germline, CDR1 is MNHEY and CDR2 is SVGAGI. Trimming took off 4 bases at V and 0 bases at J, with 13 bases between the two ends. The CDR3, as DNA: TGTGCCAGCAGTTTTAGACCCCCTTATAGCAATCAGCCCCAGCATTTT. It codes for CASSFRPPYSNQPQHF.

The table lists this clonotype with many counts. The CDR3 nucleotides read TGTGCCAGCAGTGACTCGAGCGCCGGGGACTACAATGAGCAGTTCTTC. Translating gives CASSDSSAGDYNEQFF. V gene TRBV6-4 combines with J gene TRBJ2-1, with D possibly being TRBD2 (5 bases). V lost 0 bases, J lost 3 bases, and 12 bases lay in between. This CDR3 contains 16 residues. Germline V CDR1 and CDR2: MRHNA, SNTAGT.